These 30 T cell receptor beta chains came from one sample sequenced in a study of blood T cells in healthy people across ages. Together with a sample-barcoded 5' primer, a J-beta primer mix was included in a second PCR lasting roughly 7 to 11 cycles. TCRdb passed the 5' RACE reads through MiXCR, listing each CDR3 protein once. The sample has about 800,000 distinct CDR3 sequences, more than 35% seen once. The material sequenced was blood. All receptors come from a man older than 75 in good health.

Here the CDR3 reads CSATRGIYYGYTF. CDR3 coding DNA: TGCAGTGCGACGCGGGGGATCTACTATGGCTACACCTTC. The V gene is TRBV20-1, the J gene TRBJ1-2, with D perhaps matching TRBD1 (5 bases). The CDR3 is made up of 13 amino acids. Trimming cost V 6 bases and J 3 bases, with 14 bases left between them. Germline V gives CDR1 DFQATT, CDR2 SNEGSKA (reference sequence).

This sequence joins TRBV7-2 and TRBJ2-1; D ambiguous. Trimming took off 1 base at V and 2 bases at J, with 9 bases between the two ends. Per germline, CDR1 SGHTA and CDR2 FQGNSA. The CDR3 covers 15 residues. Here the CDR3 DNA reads TGTGCCAGCAGCTTAGAGGTGGGTCCCTACAATGAGCAGTTCTTC. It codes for CASSLEVGPYNEQFF. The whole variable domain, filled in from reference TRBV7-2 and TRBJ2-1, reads GAGVSQSPSNKVTEKGKDVELRCDPISGHTALYWYRQSLGQGLEFLIYFQGNSAPDKSGLPSDRFSAERTGGSVSTLTIQRTQQEDSAVYLCASSLEVGPYNEQFFGPGTRLTVL.

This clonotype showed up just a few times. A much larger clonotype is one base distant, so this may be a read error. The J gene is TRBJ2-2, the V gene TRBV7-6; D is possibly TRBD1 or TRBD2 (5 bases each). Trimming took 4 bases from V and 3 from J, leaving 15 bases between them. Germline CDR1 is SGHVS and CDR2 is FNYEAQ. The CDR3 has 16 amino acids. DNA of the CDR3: TGTGCCAGCAGCTCCCTCCAGGGACGGGACACCGGGGAGCTGTTTTTT. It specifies CASSSLQGRDTGELFF.

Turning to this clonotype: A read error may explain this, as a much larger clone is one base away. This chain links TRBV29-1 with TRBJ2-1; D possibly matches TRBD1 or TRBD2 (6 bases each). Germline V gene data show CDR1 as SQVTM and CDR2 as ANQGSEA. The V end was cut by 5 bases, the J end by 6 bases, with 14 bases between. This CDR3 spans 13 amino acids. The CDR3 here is CSVRGTPCNEQFF. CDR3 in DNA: TGCAGCGTTCGGGGGACACCCTGCAATGAGCAGTTCTTC.

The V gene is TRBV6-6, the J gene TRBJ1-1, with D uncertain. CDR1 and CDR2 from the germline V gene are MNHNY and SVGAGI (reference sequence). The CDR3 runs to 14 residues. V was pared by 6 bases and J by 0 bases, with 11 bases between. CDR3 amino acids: CASSGPQLNTEAFF. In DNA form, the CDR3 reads TGTGCCAGCAGCGGGCCACAGCTGAACACTGAAGCTTTCTTT.

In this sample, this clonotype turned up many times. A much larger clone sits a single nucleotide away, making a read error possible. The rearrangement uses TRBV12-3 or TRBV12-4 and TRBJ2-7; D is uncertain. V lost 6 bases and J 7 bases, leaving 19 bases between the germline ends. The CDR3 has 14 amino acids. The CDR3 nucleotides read TGTGCCAGCAGCCCCCCGAAACCCCCCAATGAGCAGTACTTC. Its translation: CASSPPKPPNEQYF.

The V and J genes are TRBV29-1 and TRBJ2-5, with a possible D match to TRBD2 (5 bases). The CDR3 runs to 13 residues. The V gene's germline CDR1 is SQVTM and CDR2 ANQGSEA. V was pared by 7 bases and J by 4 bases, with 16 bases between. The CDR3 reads CSGYGGAGETQYF. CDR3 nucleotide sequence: TGCAGCGGCTACGGAGGTGCGGGAGAGACCCAGTACTTC.

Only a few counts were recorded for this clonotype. CDR3 protein: CSVRLAGVVEQFF. The CDR3 nucleotides are TGCAGCGTGAGACTAGCGGGAGTGGTTGAGCAGTTCTTC. The J gene is TRBJ2-1, the V gene TRBV29-1; 12 nucleotides match TRBD2. CDR3 length: 13 residues. The ends lost 6 bases at V and 9 bases at J; junction bases unmatched: 6. Germline V CDR1 and CDR2: SQVTM, ANQGSEA.

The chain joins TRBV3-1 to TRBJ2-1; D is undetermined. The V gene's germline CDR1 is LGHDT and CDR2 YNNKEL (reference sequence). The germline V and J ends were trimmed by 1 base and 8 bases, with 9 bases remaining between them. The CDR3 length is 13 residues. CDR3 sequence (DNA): TGTGCCAGCAGCCAAGGGGCGGTCGATGAGCAGTTCTTC. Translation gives CASSQGAVDEQFF.

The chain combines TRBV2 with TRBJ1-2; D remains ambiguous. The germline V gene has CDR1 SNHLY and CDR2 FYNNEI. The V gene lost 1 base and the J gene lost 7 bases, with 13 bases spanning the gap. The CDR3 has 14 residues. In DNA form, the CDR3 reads TGTGCCAGCAGTGAAGGAACAGAGGGAGGTGGCTACACCTTC. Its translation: CASSEGTEGGGYTF.

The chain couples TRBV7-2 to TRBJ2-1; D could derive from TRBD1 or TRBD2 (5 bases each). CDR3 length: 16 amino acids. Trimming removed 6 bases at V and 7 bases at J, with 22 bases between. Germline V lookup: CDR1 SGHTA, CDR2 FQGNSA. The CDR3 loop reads CTSRGLRDGLRNEQFF. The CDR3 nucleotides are TGTACCAGCAGAGGTCTCCGGGACGGCCTCCGGAATGAGCAGTTCTTC.

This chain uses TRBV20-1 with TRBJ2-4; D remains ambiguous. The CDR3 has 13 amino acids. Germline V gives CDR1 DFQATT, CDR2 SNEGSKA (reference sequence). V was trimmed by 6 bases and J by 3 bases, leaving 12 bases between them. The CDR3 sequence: CSALWGNKNIQYF. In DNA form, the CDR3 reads TGCAGTGCCCTGTGGGGTAACAAAAACATTCAGTACTTC.

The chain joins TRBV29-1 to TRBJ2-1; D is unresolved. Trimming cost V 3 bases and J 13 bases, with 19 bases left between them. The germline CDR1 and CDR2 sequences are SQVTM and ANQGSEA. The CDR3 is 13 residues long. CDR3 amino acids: CSVDPGTSETQFF. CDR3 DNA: TGCAGCGTTGATCCAGGAACCAGTGAGACCCAGTTCTTC.

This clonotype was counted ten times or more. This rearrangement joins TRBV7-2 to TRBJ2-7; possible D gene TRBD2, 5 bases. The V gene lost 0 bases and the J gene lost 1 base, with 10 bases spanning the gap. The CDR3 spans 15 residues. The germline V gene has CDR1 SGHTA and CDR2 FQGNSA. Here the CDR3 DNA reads TGTGCCAGCAGCTTAGCGTCCGGAGGTTCCTACGAGCAGTACTTC. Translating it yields CASSLASGGSYEQYF.

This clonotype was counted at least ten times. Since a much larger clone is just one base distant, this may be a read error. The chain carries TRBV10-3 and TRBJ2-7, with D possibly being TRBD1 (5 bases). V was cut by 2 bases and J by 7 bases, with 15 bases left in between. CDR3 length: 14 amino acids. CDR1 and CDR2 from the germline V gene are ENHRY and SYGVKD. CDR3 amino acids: CAISEGYQDNEQYF. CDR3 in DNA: TGTGCCATCAGTGAGGGGTACCAGGACAATGAGCAGTACTTC.

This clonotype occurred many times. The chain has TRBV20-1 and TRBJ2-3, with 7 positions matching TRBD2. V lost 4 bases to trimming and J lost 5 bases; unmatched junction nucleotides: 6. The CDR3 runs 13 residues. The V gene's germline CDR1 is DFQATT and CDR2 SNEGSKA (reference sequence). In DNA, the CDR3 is TGCAGTGCTATAGCTCCGGGGGGAGATACGCAGTATTTT. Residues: CSAIAPGGDTQYF.

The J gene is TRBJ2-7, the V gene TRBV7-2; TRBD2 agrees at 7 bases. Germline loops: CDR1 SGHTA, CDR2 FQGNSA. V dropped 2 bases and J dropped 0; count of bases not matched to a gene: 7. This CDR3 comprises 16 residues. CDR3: CASSLSGITGSYEQYF. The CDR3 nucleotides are TGTGCCAGCAGCTTAAGCGGGATCACGGGCTCCTACGAGCAGTACTTC.

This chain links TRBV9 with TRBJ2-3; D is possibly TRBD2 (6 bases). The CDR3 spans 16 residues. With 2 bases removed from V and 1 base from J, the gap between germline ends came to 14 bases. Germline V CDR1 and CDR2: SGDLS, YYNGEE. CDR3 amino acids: CASSVRRDSRTDTQYF. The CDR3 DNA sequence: TGTGCCAGCAGCGTGAGGAGGGACTCGCGCACAGATACGCAGTATTTT.

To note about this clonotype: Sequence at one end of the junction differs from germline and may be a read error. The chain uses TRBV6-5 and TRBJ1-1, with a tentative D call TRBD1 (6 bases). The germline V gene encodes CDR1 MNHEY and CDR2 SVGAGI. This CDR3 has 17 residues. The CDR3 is CASSYGGGISMNTKAFF. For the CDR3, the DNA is TGTGCCAGCAGTTATGGGGGCGGGATATCTATGAACACTAAAGCTTTCTTT.

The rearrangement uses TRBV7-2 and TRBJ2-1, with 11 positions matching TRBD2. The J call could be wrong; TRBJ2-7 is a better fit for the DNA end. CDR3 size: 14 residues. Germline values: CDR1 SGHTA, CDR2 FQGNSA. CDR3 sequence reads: CASSQTSGSNEQYF. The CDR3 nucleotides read TGTGCCAGCAGCCAAACTAGCGGGAGTAATGAGCAGTACTTC.

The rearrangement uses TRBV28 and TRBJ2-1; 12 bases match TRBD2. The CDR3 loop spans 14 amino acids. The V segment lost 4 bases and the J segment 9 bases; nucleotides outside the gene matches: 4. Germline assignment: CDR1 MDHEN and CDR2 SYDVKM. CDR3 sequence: CASSWTSGVSEQFF. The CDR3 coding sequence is TGTGCCAGCAGTTGGACTAGCGGGGTTTCTGAGCAGTTCTTC.

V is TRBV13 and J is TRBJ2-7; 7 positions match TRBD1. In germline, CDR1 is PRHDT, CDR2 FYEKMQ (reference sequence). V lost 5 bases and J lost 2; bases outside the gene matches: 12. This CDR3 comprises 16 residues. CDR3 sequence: CASSPRGRIEPYEQYF. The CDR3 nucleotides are TGTGCCAGCAGCCCGAGGGGGCGGATCGAACCCTACGAGCAGTACTTC.

CDR3 sequence: CAWSVRQDFAEQYF. The CDR3 nucleotides read TGTGCCTGGAGTGTAAGACAGGACTTTGCCGAGCAGTACTTC. The chain is built from TRBV30 and TRBJ2-7, with a weak D call TRBD1 (6 bases). The germline V and J ends were trimmed by 0 bases and 6 bases, with 15 bases remaining between them. The CDR3 is 14 amino acids. Germline CDR1 reads GTSNPN; CDR2 reads SVGIG (reference sequence).

The DNA of the CDR3 is TGCGCCAGCAGCGCCGGGACTACTCAAGAGACCCAGTACTTC. Its protein product is CASSAGTTQETQYF. This sequence joins TRBV10-1 and TRBJ2-5, with 7 nucleotides matching TRBD2. Per germline, CDR1 WNHNN and CDR2 SYGVQD (reference sequence). The V and J ends lost 6 bases and 2 bases, in that order; junction bases with no gene match: 6. This CDR3 region has 14 residues.

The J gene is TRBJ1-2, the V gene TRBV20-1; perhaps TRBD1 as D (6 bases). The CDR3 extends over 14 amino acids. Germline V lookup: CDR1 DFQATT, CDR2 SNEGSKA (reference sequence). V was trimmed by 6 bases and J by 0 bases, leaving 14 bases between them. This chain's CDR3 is CSASYREANYGYTF. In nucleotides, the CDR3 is TGCAGTGCAAGTTACAGGGAAGCTAACTATGGCTACACCTTC.

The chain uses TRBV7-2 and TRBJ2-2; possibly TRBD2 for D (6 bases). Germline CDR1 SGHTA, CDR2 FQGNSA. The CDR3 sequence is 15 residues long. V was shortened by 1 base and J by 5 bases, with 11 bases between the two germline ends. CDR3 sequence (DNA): TGTGCCAGCAGCTTAGGGGACTCGGCAACCGGGGAGCTGTTTTTT. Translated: CASSLGDSATGELFF.

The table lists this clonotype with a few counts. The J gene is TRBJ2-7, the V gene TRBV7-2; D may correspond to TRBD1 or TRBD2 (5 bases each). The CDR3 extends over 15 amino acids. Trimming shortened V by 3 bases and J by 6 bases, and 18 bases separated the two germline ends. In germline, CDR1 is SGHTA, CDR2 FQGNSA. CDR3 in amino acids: CASSFRGALWSEQYF. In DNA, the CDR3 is TGTGCCAGCAGCTTCCGAGGGGCCTTGTGGTCCGAGCAGTACTTC.

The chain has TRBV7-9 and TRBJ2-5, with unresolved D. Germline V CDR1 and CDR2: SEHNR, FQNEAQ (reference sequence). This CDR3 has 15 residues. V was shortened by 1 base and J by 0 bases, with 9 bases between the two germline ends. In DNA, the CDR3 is TGTGCCAGCAGCTTAGATGGGCAGTACCAAGAGACCCAGTACTTC. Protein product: CASSLDGQYQETQYF.

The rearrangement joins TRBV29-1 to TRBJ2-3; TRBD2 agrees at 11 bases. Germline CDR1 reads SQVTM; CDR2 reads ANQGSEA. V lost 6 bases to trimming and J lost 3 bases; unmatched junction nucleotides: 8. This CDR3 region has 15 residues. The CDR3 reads CSVTSGGPYTDTQYF. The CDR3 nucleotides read TGCAGCGTAACTAGCGGGGGCCCTTATACAGATACGCAGTATTTT.

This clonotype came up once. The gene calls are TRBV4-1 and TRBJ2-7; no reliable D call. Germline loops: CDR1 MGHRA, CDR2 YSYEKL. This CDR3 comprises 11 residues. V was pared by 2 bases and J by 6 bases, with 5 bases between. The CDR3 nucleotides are TGCGCCAGCAGCCAATTTGGCGAGCAGTACTTC. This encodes CASSQFGEQYF.